This T cell receptor (beta chain) was observed in a study of CD8+CD57+ T cells in acquired aplastic anemia. Note on this clonotype: A read error is possible here, since a much larger clone lies one base away.

It was genomic DNA that served as the template for profiling TCR beta VDJ and CDR3. TCRdb itself ran the reads through MiXCR, one entry per CDR3 protein. In the table there are 150,000 to 200,000 distinct CDR3 sequences, about 64% of which are singletons. Germline CDR1 reads SEHNR; CDR2 reads FQNEAQ (reference sequence). CDR3 length: 15 residues. The sample was sorted CD4+, CD8+, or CD8+CD57+ T cells (not recorded which) from PBMCs. The receptor's source is a human donor with severe aplastic anemia or a healthy control (not recorded which). The chain links TRBV7-9 to TRBJ2-1, with 8 bases matching TRBD2. The CDR3 coding sequence is TGTGACAGCAGCTTAGGGACTAGGTTTATCAATGAGCAGTTCTTC. It yields the protein CDSSLGTRFINEQFF.